The T cell receptor (beta chain) described here comes from a study of T-cell reconstitution after alpha-beta-depleted transplantation in children. Study outcomes and limitations: Several hundred expanded graft clones reportedly gave rise to the alpha-beta T cells present about two months after transplant. The main origin of T-cell counts and diversity one year after transplant was newly produced T cells.

Unique molecular identifiers were used in preparing the TCRbeta library. TCRdb re-analysed the PCR reads in MiXCR, keeping a single row per CDR3 protein. The data contain more than 400,000 distinct CDR3 sequences, over 40% of them seen just once; the ten biggest clones take up around 29%. The CDR3 loop spans 15 amino acids. With 4 bases clipped from V and 4 bases from J, the junction kept 7 bases outside the gene matches. Ten or more counts support this clonotype. Its antigen is unidentified. The sequencing here drew on PBMCs, taken before TCRalphabeta/CD19-depleted stem cell transplant. The V gene is TRBV12-3 or TRBV12-4, the J gene TRBJ2-3; 8 bases align to TRBD2. The origin of this receptor is a girl aged 2 to 9 with aplastic anemia, due to receive a stem cell transplant. DNA of the CDR3: TGTGCCAGCAGTTGGGGCGGGAGGAGCCCAGATACGCAGTATTTT. It codes for CASSWGGRSPDTQYF.